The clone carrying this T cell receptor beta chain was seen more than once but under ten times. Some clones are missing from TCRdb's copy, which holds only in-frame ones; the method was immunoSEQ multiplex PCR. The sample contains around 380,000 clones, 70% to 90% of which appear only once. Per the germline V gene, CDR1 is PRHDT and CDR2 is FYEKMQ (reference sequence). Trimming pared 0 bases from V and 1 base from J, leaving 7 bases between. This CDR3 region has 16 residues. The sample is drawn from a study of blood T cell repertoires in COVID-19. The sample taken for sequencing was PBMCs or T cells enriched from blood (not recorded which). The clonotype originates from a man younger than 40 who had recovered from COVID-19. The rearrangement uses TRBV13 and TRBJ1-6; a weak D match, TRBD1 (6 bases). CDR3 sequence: CASSLGGASYNSPLHF. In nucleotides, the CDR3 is TGTGCCAGCAGCTTAGGGGGGGCATCCTATAATTCACCCCTCCACTTT.